This T cell receptor beta chain is drawn from a study of T-cell reconstitution after alpha-beta-depleted transplantation in children. The study's findings and limits: Where some patients showed high TCRbeta diversity at day 60, it came from recipient T cells and thymic progenitors that had survived. Several hundred expanded graft clones reportedly supplied alpha-beta T cells about two months after transplant. T-cell counts and diversity at one year following transplant were attributed mainly to newly produced T cells.

Unmatched junction bases numbered 5, after V lost 0 bases and J lost 4 bases. The V gene's germline CDR1 is SGDLS and CDR2 YYNGEE. The CDR3 runs 15 residues. Using unique molecular identifiers, the investigators prepared the TCRbeta library. TCRdb reprocessed the PCR reads via MiXCR and lists one record per CDR3 protein. The top ten hold over 25% of the sample, which has about 980,000 distinct CDR3 sequences, around 30% seen once. About this clonotype itself: The antigen is undetermined.

The chain combines TRBV9 with TRBJ2-3; 7 bases are shared with TRBD1. This TCR was sampled from a boy younger than two who had a stem cell transplant for SCID, so the T cells may come from the graft donor. The sequencing here drew on PBMCs, mostly from graft donor cells, taken 360 days after TCRalphabeta/CD19-depleted stem cell transplant. The CDR3: CASSVGGGRADTQYF. CDR3 DNA: TGTGCCAGCAGCGTAGGAGGGGGCCGCGCAGATACGCAGTATTTT.